This section outlines one T cell receptor (beta chain) sequence together with its context. Its antigen is currently unknown. The junction shows a germline mismatch at one end, possibly a read error. The data belong to a study of tumor and adjacent non-tumor tissue in lung cancer. Study observations and caveats: Top 100 clones took a larger repertoire share in normal lung. Higher tumor TCR diversity was associated with shorter survival. Significantly higher TCR diversity was found in tumor than normal lung.

The germline gives CDR1 SGHNT, CDR2 YYREEE (reference sequence). CDR3 size: 12 residues. TCRbeta libraries were built with three rounds of nested PCR, modified from ARM-PCR. TCRdb re-called the multiplex PCR reads with MiXCR, one entry per CDR3 protein. The sample lists tens of thousands of distinct CDR3 sequences, less than 80% occurring once. RNA was extracted from bulk tissue without any cell sorting. The TCR originated in a man between 60 and 70 years old with non-small cell lung cancer. The chain employs TRBV5-4 and TRBJ2-3; maybe TRBD1 (5 bases). The sequencing sample was made of lung tumor tissue. CDR3 nucleotide sequence: TGTGCCAGCAGCTTCGTGACAGAAACGCAGTACTTT. It codes for CASSFVTETQYF.